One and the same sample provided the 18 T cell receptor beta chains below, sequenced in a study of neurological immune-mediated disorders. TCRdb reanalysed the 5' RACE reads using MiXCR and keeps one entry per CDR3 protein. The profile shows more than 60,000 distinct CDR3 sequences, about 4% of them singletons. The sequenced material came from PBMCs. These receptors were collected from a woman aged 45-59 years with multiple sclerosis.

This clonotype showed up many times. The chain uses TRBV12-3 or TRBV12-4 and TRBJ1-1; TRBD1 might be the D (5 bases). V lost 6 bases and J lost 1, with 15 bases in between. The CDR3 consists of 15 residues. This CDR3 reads CASSQKTTGNTEAFF. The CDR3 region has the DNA TGTGCCAGCAGCCAAAAAACTACAGGGAACACTGAAGCTTTCTTT.

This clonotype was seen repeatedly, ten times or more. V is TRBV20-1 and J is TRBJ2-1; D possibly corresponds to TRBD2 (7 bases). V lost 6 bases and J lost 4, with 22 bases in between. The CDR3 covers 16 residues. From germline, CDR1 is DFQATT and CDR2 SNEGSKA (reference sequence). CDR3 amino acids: CSARGAGKKIYNEQFF. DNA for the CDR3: TGCAGTGCCCGGGGGGCGGGGAAAAAGATATACAATGAGCAGTTCTTC.

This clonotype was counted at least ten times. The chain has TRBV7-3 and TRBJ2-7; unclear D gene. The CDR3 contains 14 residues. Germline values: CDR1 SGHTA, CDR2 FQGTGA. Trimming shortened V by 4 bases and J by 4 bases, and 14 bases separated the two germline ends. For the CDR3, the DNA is TGTGCCAGCAGCTCCGGACCGCCCCCGTACGAGCAGTACTTC. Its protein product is CASSSGPPPYEQYF.

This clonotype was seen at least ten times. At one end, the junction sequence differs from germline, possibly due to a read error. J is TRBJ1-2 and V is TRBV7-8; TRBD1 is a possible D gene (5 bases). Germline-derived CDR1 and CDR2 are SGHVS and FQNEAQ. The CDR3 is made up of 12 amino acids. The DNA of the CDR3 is TGTGCCAGCAGCTTAGGCGGAGCAGGGTCTGCCTTC. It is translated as CASSLGGAGSAF. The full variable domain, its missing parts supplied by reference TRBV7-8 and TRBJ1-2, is GAGVSQSPRYKVAKRGQDVALRCDPISGHVSLFWYQQALGQGPEFLTYFQNEAQLDKSGLPSDRFFAERPEGSVSTLKIQRTQQEDSAVYLCASSLGGAGSAFGSGTRLTVV.

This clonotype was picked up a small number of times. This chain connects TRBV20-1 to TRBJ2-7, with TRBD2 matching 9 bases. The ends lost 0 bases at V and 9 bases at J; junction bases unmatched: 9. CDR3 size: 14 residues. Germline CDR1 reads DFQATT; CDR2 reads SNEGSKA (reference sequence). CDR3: CSARDTSGREGQYF. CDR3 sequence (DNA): TGCAGTGCTAGAGATACTAGCGGGCGCGAAGGGCAGTACTTC.

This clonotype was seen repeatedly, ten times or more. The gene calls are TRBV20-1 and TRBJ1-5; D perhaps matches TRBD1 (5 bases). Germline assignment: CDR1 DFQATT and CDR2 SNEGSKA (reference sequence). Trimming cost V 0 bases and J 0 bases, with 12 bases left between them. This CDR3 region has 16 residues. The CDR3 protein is CSARDRGTHSNQPQHF. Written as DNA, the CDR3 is TGCAGTGCTAGAGATCGGGGGACCCATAGCAATCAGCCCCAGCATTTT.

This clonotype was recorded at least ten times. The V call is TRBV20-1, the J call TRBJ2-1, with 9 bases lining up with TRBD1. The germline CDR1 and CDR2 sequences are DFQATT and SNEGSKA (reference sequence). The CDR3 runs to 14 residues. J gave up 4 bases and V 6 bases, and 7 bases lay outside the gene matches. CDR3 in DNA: TGCAGTGCAAAACAGGGGGCTATGTACAATGAGCAGTTCTTC. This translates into CSAKQGAMYNEQFF.

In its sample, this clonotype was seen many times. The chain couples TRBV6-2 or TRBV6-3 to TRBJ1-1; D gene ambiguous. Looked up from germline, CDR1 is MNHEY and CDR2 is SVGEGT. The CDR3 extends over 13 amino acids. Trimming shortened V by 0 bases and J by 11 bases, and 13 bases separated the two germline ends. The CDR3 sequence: CASSYSRPVSAFF. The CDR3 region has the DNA TGTGCCAGCAGTTACTCTCGACCGGTGAGCGCTTTCTTT.

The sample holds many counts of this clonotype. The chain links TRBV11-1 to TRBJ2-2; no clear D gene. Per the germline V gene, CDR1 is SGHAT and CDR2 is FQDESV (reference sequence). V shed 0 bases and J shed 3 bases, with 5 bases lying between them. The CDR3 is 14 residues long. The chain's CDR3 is CASSLAGYTGELFF. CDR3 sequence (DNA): TGTGCCAGCAGCTTAGCGGGGTACACCGGGGAGCTGTTTTTT.

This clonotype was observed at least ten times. CDR3 sequence reads: CSARGTSFHEQYF. CDR3 coding DNA: TGCAGTGCTAGGGGGACTAGTTTCCACGAGCAGTACTTC. The chain couples TRBV20-1 to TRBJ2-7; TRBD2 matches 8 bases. This CDR3 spans 13 amino acids. After removal of 3 bases from V and 5 bases from J, the junction contained 6 bases not matched to a gene. Per germline, CDR1 DFQATT and CDR2 SNEGSKA (reference sequence).

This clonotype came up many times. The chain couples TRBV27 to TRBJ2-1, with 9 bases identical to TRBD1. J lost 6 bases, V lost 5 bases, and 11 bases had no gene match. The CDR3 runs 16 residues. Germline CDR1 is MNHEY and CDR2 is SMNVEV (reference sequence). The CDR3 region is CASSLTRDRASNEQFF. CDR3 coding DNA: TGTGCCAGCAGTCTAACCCGGGACAGGGCTTCCAATGAGCAGTTCTTC.

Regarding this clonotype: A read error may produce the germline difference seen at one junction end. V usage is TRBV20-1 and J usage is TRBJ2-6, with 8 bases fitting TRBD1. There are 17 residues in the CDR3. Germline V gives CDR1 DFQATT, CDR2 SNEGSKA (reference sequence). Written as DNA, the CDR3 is TGCAGTGCTAGAGATCTGCAGGGGGCAAGTGGGGCCAAAGTCCTGACTTTC. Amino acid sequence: CSARDLQGASGAKVLTF.

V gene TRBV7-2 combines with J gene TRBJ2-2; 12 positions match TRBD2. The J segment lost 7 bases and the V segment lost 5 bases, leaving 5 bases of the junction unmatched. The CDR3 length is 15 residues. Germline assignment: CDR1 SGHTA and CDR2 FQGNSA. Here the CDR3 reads CASSLTSGSVGELFF. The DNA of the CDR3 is TGTGCCAGCAGCCTGACTAGCGGGAGTGTCGGGGAGCTGTTTTTT.

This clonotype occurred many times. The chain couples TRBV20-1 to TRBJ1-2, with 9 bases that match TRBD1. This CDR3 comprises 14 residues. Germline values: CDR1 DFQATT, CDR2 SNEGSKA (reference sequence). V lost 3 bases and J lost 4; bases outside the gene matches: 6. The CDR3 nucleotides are TGCAGTGCTAGGACGGGACAGGGCACCTATGGCTACACCTTC. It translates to CSARTGQGTYGYTF.

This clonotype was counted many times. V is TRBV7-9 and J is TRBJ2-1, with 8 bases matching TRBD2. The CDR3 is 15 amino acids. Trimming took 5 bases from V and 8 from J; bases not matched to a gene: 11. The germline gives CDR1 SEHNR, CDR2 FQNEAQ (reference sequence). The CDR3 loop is CASSTSGSSSDEQFF. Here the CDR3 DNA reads TGTGCCAGCAGCACCAGCGGGAGTAGCTCGGATGAGCAGTTCTTC.

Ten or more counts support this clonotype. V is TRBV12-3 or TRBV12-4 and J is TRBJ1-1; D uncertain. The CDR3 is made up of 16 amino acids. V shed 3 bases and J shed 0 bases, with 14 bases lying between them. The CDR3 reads CASSLVRPPMNTEAFF. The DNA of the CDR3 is TGTGCCAGCAGTTTGGTCCGGCCCCCTATGAACACTGAAGCTTTCTTT.

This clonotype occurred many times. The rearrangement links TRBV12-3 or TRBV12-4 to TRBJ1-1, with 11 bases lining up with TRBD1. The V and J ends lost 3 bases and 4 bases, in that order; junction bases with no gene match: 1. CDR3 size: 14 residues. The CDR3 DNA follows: TGTGCCAGCAGTTTCGGACAGGGGGCCACTGAAGCTTTCTTT. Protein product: CASSFGQGATEAFF.

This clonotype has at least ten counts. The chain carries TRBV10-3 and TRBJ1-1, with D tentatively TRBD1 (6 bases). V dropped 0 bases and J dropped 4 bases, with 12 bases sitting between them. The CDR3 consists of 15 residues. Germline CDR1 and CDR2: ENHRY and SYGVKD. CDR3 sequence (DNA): TGTGCCATCAGTGAGTCTGGGGGGCTTGGCACTGAAGCTTTCTTT. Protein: CAISESGGLGTEAFF.